These 18 T cell receptor beta chains share one sample of origin, sequenced in a study of neoadjuvant anti-PD-1 for oral cavity cancer. The table came from immunoSEQ multiplex PCR; TCRdb's copy has only in-frame clones and leaves some out. The table has some 15,000 clones, more than 65% seen once. This specimen consisted of PBMCs, obtained before nivolumab (anti-PD-1) treatment. The receptors shown here come from a person aged 35-79 years with oral cavity squamous cell carcinoma.

The chain employs TRBV7-8 and TRBJ1-2; 7 bases agree with TRBD1. The CDR3 length is 14 residues. Germline V lookup: CDR1 SGHVS, CDR2 FQNEAQ. V was clipped by 5 bases and J by 2 bases; unmatched bases: 5. The CDR3 DNA sequence: TGTGCCAGCAGCAAATGGGACAGAAACTATGGCTACACCTTC. Translating gives CASSKWDRNYGYTF.

This clone was found once. V gene TRBV13 combines with J gene TRBJ2-7; 9 positions agree with TRBD1. Germline CDR1 reads PRHDT; CDR2 reads FYEKMQ (reference sequence). This CDR3 has 15 amino acids. The V gene end was trimmed by 0 bases and the J gene end by 5 bases; junction bases not matched to a gene: 5. As DNA, the CDR3 is TGTGCCAGCAGCTTAGGGGGACAGGGCGTCCACGAGCAGTACTTC. Encoded protein: CASSLGGQGVHEQYF.

The rearrangement uses TRBV6-1 and TRBJ2-7; 12 bases line up with TRBD1. The CDR3 has 14 residues. Germline-derived CDR1 and CDR2 are MNHNS and SASEGT. Unmatched junction bases numbered 7, after V lost 7 bases and J lost 6 bases. The chain's CDR3 is CASISGTGGFEQYF. In nucleotides, the CDR3 is TGTGCCAGCATATCCGGGACAGGGGGCTTCGAGCAGTACTTC.

The chain combines TRBV5-1 with TRBJ1-1; D is unclear. This CDR3 contains 12 residues. Trimming left V 4 bases short and J 11 bases short, with 15 bases between. Germline loops: CDR1 SGHRS, CDR2 YFSETQ. CDR3 in amino acids: CASSADTNLAFF. The CDR3 bases are TGCGCCAGCAGCGCCGATACAAATCTGGCTTTCTTT. Combining the CDR3 with reference TRBV5-1 and TRBJ1-1 gives the whole variable domain KAGVTQTPRYLIKTRGQQVTLSCSPISGHRSVSWYQQTPGQGLQFLFEYFSETQRNKGNFPGRFSGRQFSNSRSEMNVSTLELGDSALYLCASSADTNLAFFGQGTRLTVV.

The chain carries TRBV4-1 and TRBJ2-1, with a weak D call TRBD1 (5 bases). The CDR3 has 16 residues. V lost 3 bases and J lost 0, with 12 bases in between. Germline V gives CDR1 MGHRA, CDR2 YSYEKL. In nucleotides, the CDR3 is TGCGCCAGCAGCCAGGTGGACATCCTCTCCTACAATGAGCAGTTCTTC. It is translated as CASSQVDILSYNEQFF.

V usage is TRBV11-2 and J usage is TRBJ1-2; D remains unclear. The CDR3 consists of 14 residues. V was shortened by 0 bases and J by 7 bases, with 12 bases between the two germline ends. Germline assignment: CDR1 SGHAT and CDR2 FQNNGV. This chain's CDR3 is CASSLEPGAGGYTF. Here the CDR3 DNA reads TGTGCCAGCAGCTTAGAACCGGGAGCGGGTGGCTACACCTTC. Based on the CDR3 plus reference TRBV11-2 and TRBJ1-2, the full variable domain is EAGVAQSPRYKIIEKRQSVAFWCNPISGHATLYWYQQILGQGPKLLIQFQNNGVVDDSQLPKDRFSAERLKGVDSTLKIQPAKLEDSAVYLCASSLEPGAGGYTFGSGTRLTVV.

V and J are TRBV4-2 and TRBJ2-5; perhaps D is TRBD1 or TRBD2 (5 bases each). The CDR3 runs 11 residues. The V end lost 8 bases, the J end lost 5 bases, and 9 bases lay between the germline ends. CDR1 is LGHNA and CDR2 is YNFKEQ in the germline V gene. The CDR3 here is CASGREETQYF. As DNA, the CDR3 is TGTGCCAGCGGCAGGGAGGAGACCCAGTACTTC.

DNA for the CDR3: TGTGCCAGCAGCCTCGGACTAGTCTATGAGCAGTTCTTC. It is translated as CASSLGLVYEQFF. J is TRBJ2-1 and V is TRBV11-2, with 7 bases fitting TRBD2. The CDR3 is 13 residues long. Germline loops: CDR1 SGHAT, CDR2 FQNNGV. J lost 8 bases, V lost 5 bases, and 6 bases had no gene match. The whole variable domain, remainder taken from reference TRBV11-2 and TRBJ2-1, is EAGVAQSPRYKIIEKRQSVAFWCNPISGHATLYWYQQILGQGPKLLIQFQNNGVVDDSQLPKDRFSAERLKGVDSTLKIQPAKLEDSAVYLCASSLGLVYEQFFGPGTRLTVL.

The V and J genes are TRBV13 and TRBJ2-3; D is perhaps TRBD1 (6 bases). CDR3 length equals 14 residues. V lost 4 bases to trimming and J lost 5 bases, with 13 bases between them. Germline V gene lookup returns CDR1 PRHDT and CDR2 FYEKMQ (reference sequence). The CDR3 sequence: CASSSSDRIDTQYF. CDR3 nucleotide sequence: TGTGCCAGCAGCTCCTCGGACAGAATAGATACGCAGTATTTT.

The V and J genes are TRBV6-6 and TRBJ1-1; 8 nucleotides line up with TRBD1. Per germline, CDR1 MNHNY and CDR2 SVGAGI (reference sequence). CDR3 length equals 15 residues. V was clipped by 6 bases and J by 0 bases; unmatched bases: 6. The CDR3 DNA reads TGTGCCAGCAGCTTAGGACAGGGATTGAACACTGAAGCTTTCTTT. As protein: CASSLGQGLNTEAFF.

The V call is TRBV12-5, the J call TRBJ2-1; no reliable D call. V was pared by 5 bases and J by 0 bases, with 11 bases between. There are 15 residues in the CDR3. Germline V lookup: CDR1 LGHNT, CDR2 FRNRAP. This CDR3 is CASGPPRNSYNEQFF. Here the CDR3 DNA reads TGTGCTAGTGGTCCCCCCCGCAACTCCTACAATGAGCAGTTCTTC. Complete variable domain (other parts from reference TRBV12-5 and TRBJ2-1): DARVTQTPRHKVTEMGQEVTMRCQPILGHNTVFWYRQTMMQGLELLAYFRNRAPLDDSGMPKDRFSAEMPDATLATLKIQPSEPRDSAVYFCASGPPRNSYNEQFFGPGTRLTVL.

J is TRBJ1-1 and V is TRBV20-1; weak D call: TRBD1 (5 bases). Germline V gives CDR1 DFQATT, CDR2 SNEGSKA (reference sequence). The CDR3 length is 11 residues. The CDR3 is CSTPFPGQAFF. CDR3 in DNA: TGCAGCACACCATTTCCGGGACAAGCTTTCTTT.

The V call is TRBV5-6, the J call TRBJ1-4; D might be TRBD1 (5 bases). The V and J ends lost 0 bases and 6 bases respectively, with 12 bases between them. From germline, CDR1 is SGHDT and CDR2 YYEEEE. The CDR3 loop spans 15 amino acids. The CDR3 DNA reads as TGTGCCAGCAGCTTGGGGGGCAGAATAGATGAAAAACTGTTTTTT. Its translation is CASSLGGRIDEKLFF.

The chain carries TRBV5-1 and TRBJ1-1, with D unresolved. Germline lookup yields CDR1 SGHRS and CDR2 YFSETQ. This CDR3 has 13 residues. V was shortened by 4 bases and J by 1 base, with 8 bases between the two germline ends. The CDR3 region is CASSPGSNTEAFF. CDR3 bases: TGCGCCAGCAGCCCCGGATCGAACACTGAAGCTTTCTTT.

The chain carries TRBV28 and TRBJ2-4; D ambiguous. V dropped 7 bases and J dropped 0 bases, with 10 bases sitting between them. Germline CDR1 and CDR2: MDHEN and SYDVKM. The CDR3 is 14 residues long. Here the CDR3 DNA reads TGTGCCAGCAATCCAGAGATAGCCAAAAACATTCAGTACTTC. It yields the protein CASNPEIAKNIQYF.

This clone was counted a few times. The chain couples TRBV19 to TRBJ2-2; 8 positions match TRBD1. CDR3 length: 14 residues. Looked up from germline, CDR1 is LNHDA and CDR2 is SQIVND (reference sequence). J was trimmed by 6 bases and V by 7 bases; bases with no gene match: 7. In DNA, the CDR3 is TGTGCCAGTATGACAGGGGCGAGCTCCGGGGAGCTGTTTTTT. Translating gives CASMTGASSGELFF.

V gene TRBV25-1 combines with J gene TRBJ2-1, with TRBD2 matching 9 bases. Germline CDR1 MGHDK, CDR2 SYGVNS. V dropped 3 bases and J dropped 10; count of bases not matched to a gene: 13. The CDR3 has 16 residues. The chain's CDR3 is CASSEIVAGDLGEQFF. CDR3 in DNA: TGTGCCAGCAGTGAGATAGTAGCGGGAGATCTCGGGGAGCAGTTCTTC.

The CDR3 here is CASSYQQGAVEQYF. The CDR3 DNA is TGTGCCAGCAGCTACCAACAGGGGGCGGTTGAGCAGTACTTC. The chain is built from TRBV7-9 and TRBJ2-7; TRBD1 agrees at 9 bases. The CDR3 length is 14 residues. Per germline, CDR1 SEHNR and CDR2 FQNEAQ (reference sequence). Trimming cost V 4 bases and J 7 bases; bases outside gene matches: 8.